These 19 T cell receptor beta chains were all obtained from the same sample, sequenced in a study of T-cell reconstitution after alpha-beta-depleted transplantation in children. This sample's TCRbeta library carried unique molecular identifier barcodes. TCRdb independently ran MiXCR on the PCR reads; one entry per CDR3 protein. This table holds roughly 300,000 distinct CDR3 sequences, 9% to 12% found once. The sample here was PBMCs from the stem cell graft donor, taken from the stem cell graft. These receptors came from a human donor who donated a stem cell graft to a child with acute lymphoblastic leukemia.

This clonotype was detected a few times. V gene TRBV4-1 combines with J gene TRBJ2-1; TRBD2 matches 11 bases. The V gene end was trimmed by 8 bases and the J gene end by 6 bases; junction bases not matched to a gene: 9. Germline CDR1 reads MGHRA; CDR2 reads YSYEKL. This CDR3 comprises 15 residues. The CDR3 DNA reads TGCGCCAGCCGTTTAGCGGGAGGGCCTCGCAATGAGCAGTTCTTC. Amino acids: CASRLAGGPRNEQFF.

This clonotype has only a few counts. V and J are TRBV12-3 or TRBV12-4 and TRBJ2-1; 8 nucleotides align to TRBD2. CDR3 size: 16 residues. V was pared by 6 bases and J by 9 bases, with 16 bases of the junction left unmatched. CDR3 sequence (DNA): TGTGCCAGCAGCTACCTAGTTACGGGAGGGGTTAGTGAGCAGTTCTTC. It encodes CASSYLVTGGVSEQFF.

The table lists this clonotype with a few counts. The chain has TRBV12-3 or TRBV12-4 and TRBJ2-2; 9 bases agree with TRBD1. With V trimmed by 5 bases and J by 7 bases, 8 bases remained unmatched. This CDR3 is built from 15 residues. This CDR3 is CASSLGTGPVGELFF. In nucleotides, the CDR3 is TGTGCCAGCAGTCTCGGGACAGGGCCGGTCGGGGAGCTGTTTTTT.

This clonotype was seen more than once but under ten times. The chain has TRBV28 and TRBJ2-6; D is uncertain. V lost 5 bases, J lost 0 bases, and 11 bases lay in between. From germline, CDR1 is MDHEN and CDR2 SYDVKM. This CDR3 is 16 amino acids long. CDR3 loop: CASSSDTSSGANVLTF. The CDR3 nucleotides read TGTGCCAGCAGTAGCGACACCTCCTCTGGGGCCAACGTCCTGACTTTC.

The chain links TRBV19 to TRBJ2-7; D not certain. The length of the CDR3 is 12 residues. Germline assignment: CDR1 LNHDA and CDR2 SQIVND (reference sequence). Trimming took off 1 base at V and 5 bases at J, with 6 bases between the two ends. CDR3 nucleotides: TGTGCCAGTAGTATAGGAGAGGACGAGCAGTACTTC. Protein: CASSIGEDEQYF.

This clonotype has just a few counts. This chain links TRBV6-1 with TRBJ2-2, with 9 bases that match TRBD1. Germline V CDR1 and CDR2: MNHNS, SASEGT. This CDR3 has 16 residues. The V segment lost 2 bases and the J segment 4 bases; nucleotides outside the gene matches: 5. The DNA of the CDR3 is TGTGCCAGCAGTGAAATGGGACAGGGCTTCACCGGGGAGCTGTTTTTT. This gives the protein CASSEMGQGFTGELFF.

The rearrangement joins TRBV7-6 to TRBJ2-5; TRBD2 aligns across 8 bases. Trimming cost V 5 bases and J 4 bases; bases outside gene matches: 3. Germline lookup yields CDR1 SGHVS and CDR2 FNYEAQ. CDR3 size: 13 residues. The CDR3 DNA sequence: TGTGCCAGCAGCGCCAGCGGGAGAGAGACCCAGTACTTC. Translation gives CASSASGRETQYF.

J is TRBJ2-7 and V is TRBV6-2 or TRBV6-3, with unresolved D. Trimming stripped 6 bases from V and 6 bases from J, with 18 bases between. There are 14 residues in the CDR3. CDR1 is MNHEY, CDR2 SVGEGT, per germline. CDR3 sequence: CASSSTFEHPEQYF. The CDR3 bases are TGTGCCAGCAGCTCCACCTTTGAGCACCCCGAGCAGTACTTC.

The sample holds a few counts of this clonotype. This chain joins TRBV30 and TRBJ2-7; D not certain. Between the trimmed V and J ends, which lost 3 bases and 6 bases, there was a span of 12 bases. This CDR3 has 12 amino acids. Germline V gene sequence: CDR1 GTSNPN, CDR2 SVGIG (reference sequence). The CDR3 DNA sequence: TGTGCCTGGAGCGGCGGTCTAAGCGAGCAGTACTTC. Its translation: CAWSGGLSEQYF.

This sequence joins TRBV7-9 and TRBJ2-7; D remains unclear. The CDR3 consists of 12 residues. V was shortened by 5 bases and J by 7 bases, with 12 bases between the two germline ends. Per germline, CDR1 SEHNR and CDR2 FQNEAQ (reference sequence). CDR3 protein: CASSLPGYEQYF. The DNA of the CDR3 is TGTGCCAGCAGCCTCCCGGGCTATGAGCAGTACTTC.

The rearrangement links TRBV27 to TRBJ2-1; possibly TRBD1 for D (5 bases). The CDR3 runs 16 residues. V shed 5 bases and J shed 0 bases, with 14 bases lying between them. CDR1 is MNHEY, CDR2 SMNVEV, per germline (reference sequence). As DNA, the CDR3 is TGTGCCAGCAGTGTTAGTGGGGCCAGCTCCTACAATGAGCAGTTCTTC. Translation gives CASSVSGASSYNEQFF.

The J gene is TRBJ2-6, the V gene TRBV7-3, with D maybe TRBD2 (5 bases). This CDR3 spans 16 amino acids. Deletions cut 4 bases from V and 2 bases from J, with 12 bases between. Germline V gene lookup returns CDR1 SGHTA and CDR2 FQGTGA. CDR3 nucleotides: TGTGCCAGCAGCTCACCTAGCCCTACTGGGGCCAACGTCCTGACTTTC. Protein: CASSSPSPTGANVLTF.

The gene calls are TRBV4-2 and TRBJ2-7; TRBD2 agrees at 11 bases. Germline lookup yields CDR1 LGHNA and CDR2 YNFKEQ. This CDR3 spans 16 amino acids. V lost 0 bases, J lost 3 bases, and 4 bases stayed unmatched. The chain's CDR3 is CASSQELGLADYEQYF. CDR3 sequence (DNA): TGTGCCAGCAGCCAAGAATTGGGACTAGCGGACTACGAGCAGTACTTC.

The sample holds many counts of this clonotype. The V call is TRBV12-3 or TRBV12-4, the J call TRBJ2-5; possible D gene TRBD2, 5 bases. Trimming shortened V by 10 bases and J by 0 bases, and 12 bases separated the two germline ends. The CDR3 consists of 13 residues. CDR3 bases: TGTGCCATCTCTTCCGGGAACCAAGAGACCCAGTACTTC. Protein product: CAISSGNQETQYF.

The sample holds many counts of this clonotype. The chain employs TRBV7-9 and TRBJ1-1; D gene unclear. Per germline, CDR1 SEHNR and CDR2 FQNEAQ (reference sequence). CDR3 length: 11 residues. V lost 4 bases and J 3 bases, leaving 3 bases between the germline ends. The CDR3 DNA is TGTGCCAGCAGCTCCTACACTGAAGCTTTCTTT. This translates into CASSSYTEAFF.

This clonotype was counted a few times. The chain is built from TRBV3-1 and TRBJ1-1; no clear D. CDR1 is LGHDT and CDR2 is YNNKEL in the germline V gene (reference sequence). V was cut by 0 bases and J by 3 bases, with 14 bases left in between. The CDR3 has 16 residues. The DNA of the CDR3 is TGTGCCAGCAGCCAAGAACTTGGCCAGGCATACACTGAAGCTTTCTTT. It specifies CASSQELGQAYTEAFF.

This clonotype has a count of ten or more. The chain joins TRBV6-5 to TRBJ1-6; D might be TRBD1 (6 bases). Trimming cost V 2 bases and J 8 bases, with 10 bases left between them. The CDR3 consists of 14 residues. Germline CDR1 and CDR2: MNHEY and SVGAGI. The CDR3 sequence is CASSYKGGDSPLHF. CDR3 DNA sequence: TGTGCCAGCAGTTACAAGGGGGGGGATTCACCCCTCCACTTT.

The sample holds many counts of this clonotype. The rearrangement uses TRBV12-3 or TRBV12-4 and TRBJ1-1; D is uncertain. The CDR3 runs 14 residues. Between the trimmed V and J ends, which lost 6 bases and 5 bases, there was a span of 16 bases. CDR3 protein: CASSLVGGDTEAFF. CDR3 sequence (DNA): TGTGCCAGCAGCCTAGTCGGAGGAGATACTGAAGCTTTCTTT.

In this sample, this clonotype turned up a few times. The chain has TRBV5-1 and TRBJ2-6; D uncertain. The CDR3 covers 17 residues. The germline gives CDR1 SGHRS, CDR2 YFSETQ. V was clipped by 4 bases and J by 2 bases, with 16 bases between them. CDR3 sequence (DNA): TGCGCCAGCAGCCCTGGGTCTCTAGTACCTGGGGCCAACGTCCTGACTTTC. This gives the protein CASSPGSLVPGANVLTF. Complete variable domain (other parts from reference TRBV5-1 and TRBJ2-6): KAGVTQTPRYLIKTRGQQVTLSCSPISGHRSVSWYQQTPGQGLQFLFEYFSETQRNKGNFPGRFSGRQFSNSRSEMNVSTLELGDSALYLCASSPGSLVPGANVLTFGAGSRLTVL.